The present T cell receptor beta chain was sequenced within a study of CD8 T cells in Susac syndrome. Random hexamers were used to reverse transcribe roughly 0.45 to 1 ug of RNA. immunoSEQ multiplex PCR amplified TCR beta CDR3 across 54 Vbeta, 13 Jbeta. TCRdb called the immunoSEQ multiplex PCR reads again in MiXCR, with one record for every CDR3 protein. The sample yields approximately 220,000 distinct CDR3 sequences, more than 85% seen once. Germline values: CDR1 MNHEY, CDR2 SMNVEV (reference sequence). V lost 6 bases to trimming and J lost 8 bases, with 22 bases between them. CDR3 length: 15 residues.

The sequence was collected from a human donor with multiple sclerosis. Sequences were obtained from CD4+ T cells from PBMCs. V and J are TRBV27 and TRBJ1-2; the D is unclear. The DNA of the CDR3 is TGTGCCAGCAGAGCGCTGGGCCTAGCCCCGGGCGGCTACACCTTC. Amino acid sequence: CASRALGLAPGGYTF.